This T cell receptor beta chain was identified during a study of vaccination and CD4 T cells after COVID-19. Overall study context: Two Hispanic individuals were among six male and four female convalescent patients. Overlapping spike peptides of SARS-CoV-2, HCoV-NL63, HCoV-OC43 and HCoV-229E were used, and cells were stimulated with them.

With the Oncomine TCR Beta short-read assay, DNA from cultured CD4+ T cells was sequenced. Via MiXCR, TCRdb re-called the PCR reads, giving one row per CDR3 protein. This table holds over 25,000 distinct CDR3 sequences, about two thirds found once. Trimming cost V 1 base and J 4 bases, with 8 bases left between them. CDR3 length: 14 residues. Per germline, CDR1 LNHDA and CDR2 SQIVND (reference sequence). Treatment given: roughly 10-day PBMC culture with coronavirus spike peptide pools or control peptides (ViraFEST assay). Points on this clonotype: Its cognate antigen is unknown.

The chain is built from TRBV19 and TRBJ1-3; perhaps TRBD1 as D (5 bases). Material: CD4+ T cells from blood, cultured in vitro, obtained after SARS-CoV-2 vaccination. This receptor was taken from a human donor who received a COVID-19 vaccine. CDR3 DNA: TGTGCCAGTAGTATAGGGGGCGTCGGAAACACCATATATTTT. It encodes CASSIGGVGNTIYF.